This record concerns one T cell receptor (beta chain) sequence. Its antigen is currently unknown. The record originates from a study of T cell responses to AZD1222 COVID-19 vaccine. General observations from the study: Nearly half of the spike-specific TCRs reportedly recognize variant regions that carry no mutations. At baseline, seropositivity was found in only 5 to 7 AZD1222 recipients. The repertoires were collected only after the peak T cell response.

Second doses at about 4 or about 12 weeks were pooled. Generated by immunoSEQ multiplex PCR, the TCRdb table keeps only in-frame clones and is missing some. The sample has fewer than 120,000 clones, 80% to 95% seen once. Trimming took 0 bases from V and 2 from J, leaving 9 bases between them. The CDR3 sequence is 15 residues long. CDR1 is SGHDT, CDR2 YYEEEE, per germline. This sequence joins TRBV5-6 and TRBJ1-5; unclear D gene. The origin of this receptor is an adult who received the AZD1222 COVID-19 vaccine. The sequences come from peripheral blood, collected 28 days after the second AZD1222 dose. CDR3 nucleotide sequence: TGTGCCAGCAGCTTGGCCGAGGCAGGCAATCAGCCCCAGCATTTT. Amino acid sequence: CASSLAEAGNQPQHF.